This entry is about one T cell receptor beta chain. Investigators divided CD4+ cells into CD45RA+ naive and CD45RA-negative memory subsets. The protocol was immunoSEQ multiplex PCR, while the TCRdb copy is restricted to in-frame clones and leaves out a portion. The sample lists roughly 2 million clones; approximately 94% were seen once. These data come from a study of shared clonotypes between healthy human individuals. The sequence was obtained from a man aged 18 to 30 in good health. The specimen sequenced was naive CD4+ T cells sorted from blood. Indicated subset: CD45RA+ positively selected.

DNA for the CDR3: TGTGCCAGCTCACCGGACAGACTGACCCCCCCCTACGAGCAGTACTTC. It translates to CASSPDRLTPPYEQYF. The chain links TRBV18 to TRBJ2-7, with D maybe TRBD1 (6 bases). The CDR3 contains 16 residues. V was pared by 3 bases and J by 2 bases, with 17 bases between. Germline V lookup: CDR1 KGHSH, CDR2 LQKENI.